The following is a T cell receptor beta chain sequence with its context. Its antigen is as yet unknown. It was second doses at about 4 or about 12 weeks that were pooled. The sample originates from a study of T cell responses to AZD1222 COVID-19 vaccine. Study results and limitations: Just 6 or 7 AZD1222 recipients were seropositive at baseline.

The CDR3 totals 17 residues. Here immunoSEQ multiplex PCR was the method, and the copy in TCRdb shows in-frame clones only, minus some. The data contain 150,000 to 200,000 clones, more than 75% of them seen just once; the ten biggest clones take up about 25%. The sample consisted of peripheral blood, taken 28 days after the second AZD1222 dose. V usage is TRBV12-1 and J usage is TRBJ2-2; whether TRBD2, the table's D call, matches the DNA was not checked. TRBV12-1 counts as a pseudogene. This TCR was recovered from an adult who received the AZD1222 COVID-19 vaccine. DNA of the CDR3: TGTGCCAGCAGCCCCCGGGCTAGCGTTAAAAACACCGGGGAGCTGTTTTTT. Protein product: CASSPRASVKNTGELFF.